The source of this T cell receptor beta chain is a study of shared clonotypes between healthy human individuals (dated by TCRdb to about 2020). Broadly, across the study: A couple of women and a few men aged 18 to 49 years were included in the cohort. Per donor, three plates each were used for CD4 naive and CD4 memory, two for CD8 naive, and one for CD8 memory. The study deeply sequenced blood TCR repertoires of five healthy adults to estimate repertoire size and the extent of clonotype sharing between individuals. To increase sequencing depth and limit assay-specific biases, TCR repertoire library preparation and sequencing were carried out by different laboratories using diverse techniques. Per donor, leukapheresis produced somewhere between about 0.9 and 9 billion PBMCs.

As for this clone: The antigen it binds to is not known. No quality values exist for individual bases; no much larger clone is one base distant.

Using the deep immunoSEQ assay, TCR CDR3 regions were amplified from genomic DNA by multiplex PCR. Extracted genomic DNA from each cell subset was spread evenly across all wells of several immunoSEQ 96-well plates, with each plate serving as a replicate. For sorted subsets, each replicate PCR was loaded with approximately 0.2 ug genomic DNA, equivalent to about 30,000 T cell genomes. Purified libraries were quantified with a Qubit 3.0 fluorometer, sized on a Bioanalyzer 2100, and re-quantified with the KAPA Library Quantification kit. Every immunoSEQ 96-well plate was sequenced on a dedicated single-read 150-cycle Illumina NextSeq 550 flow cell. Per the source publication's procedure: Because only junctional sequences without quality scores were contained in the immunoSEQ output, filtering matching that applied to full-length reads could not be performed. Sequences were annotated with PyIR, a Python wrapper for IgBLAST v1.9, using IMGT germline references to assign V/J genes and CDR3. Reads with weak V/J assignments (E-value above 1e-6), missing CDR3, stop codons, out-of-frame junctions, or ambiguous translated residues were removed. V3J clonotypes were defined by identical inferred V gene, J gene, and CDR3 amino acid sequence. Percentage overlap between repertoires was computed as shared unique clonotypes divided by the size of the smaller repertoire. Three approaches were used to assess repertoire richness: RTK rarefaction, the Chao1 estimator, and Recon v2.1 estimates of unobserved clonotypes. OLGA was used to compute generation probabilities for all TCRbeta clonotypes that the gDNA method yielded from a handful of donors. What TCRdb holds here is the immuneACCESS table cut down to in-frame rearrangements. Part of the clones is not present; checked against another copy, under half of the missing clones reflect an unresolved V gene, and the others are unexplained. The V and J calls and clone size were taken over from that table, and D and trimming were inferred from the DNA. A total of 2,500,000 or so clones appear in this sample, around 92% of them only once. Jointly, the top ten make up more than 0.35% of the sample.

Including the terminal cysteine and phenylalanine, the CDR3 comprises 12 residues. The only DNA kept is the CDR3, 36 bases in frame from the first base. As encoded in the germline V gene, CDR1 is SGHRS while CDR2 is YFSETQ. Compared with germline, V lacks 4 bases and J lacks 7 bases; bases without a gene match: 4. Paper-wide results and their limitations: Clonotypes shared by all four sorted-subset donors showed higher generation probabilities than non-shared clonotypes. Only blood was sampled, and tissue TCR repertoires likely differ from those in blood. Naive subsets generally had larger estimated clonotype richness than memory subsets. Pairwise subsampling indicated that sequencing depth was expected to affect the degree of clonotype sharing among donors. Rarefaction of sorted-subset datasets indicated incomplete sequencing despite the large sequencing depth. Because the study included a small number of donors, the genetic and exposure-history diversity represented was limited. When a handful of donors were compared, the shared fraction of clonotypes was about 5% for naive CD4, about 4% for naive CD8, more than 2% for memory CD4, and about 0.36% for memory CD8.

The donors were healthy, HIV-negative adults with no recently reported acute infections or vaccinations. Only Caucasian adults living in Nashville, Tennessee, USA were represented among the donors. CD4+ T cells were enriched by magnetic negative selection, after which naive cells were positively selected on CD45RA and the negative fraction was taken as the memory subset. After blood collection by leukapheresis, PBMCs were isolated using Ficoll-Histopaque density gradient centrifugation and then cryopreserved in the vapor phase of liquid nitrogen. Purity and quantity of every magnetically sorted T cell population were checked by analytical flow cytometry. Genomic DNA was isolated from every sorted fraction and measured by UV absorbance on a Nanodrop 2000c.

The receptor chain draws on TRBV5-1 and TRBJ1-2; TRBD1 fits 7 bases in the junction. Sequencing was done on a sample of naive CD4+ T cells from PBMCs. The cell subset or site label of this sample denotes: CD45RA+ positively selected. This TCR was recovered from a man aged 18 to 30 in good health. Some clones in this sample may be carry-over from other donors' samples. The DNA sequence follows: TGCGCCAGCAGCGAAGGGACAGTTGGCTACACCTTC. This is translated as CASSEGTVGYTF. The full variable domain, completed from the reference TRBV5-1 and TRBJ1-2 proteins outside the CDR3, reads KAGVTQTPRYLIKTRGQQVTLSCSPISGHRSVSWYQQTPGQGLQFLFEYFSETQRNKGNFPGRFSGRQFSNSRSEMNVSTLELGDSALYLCASSEGTVGYTFGSGTRLTVV.